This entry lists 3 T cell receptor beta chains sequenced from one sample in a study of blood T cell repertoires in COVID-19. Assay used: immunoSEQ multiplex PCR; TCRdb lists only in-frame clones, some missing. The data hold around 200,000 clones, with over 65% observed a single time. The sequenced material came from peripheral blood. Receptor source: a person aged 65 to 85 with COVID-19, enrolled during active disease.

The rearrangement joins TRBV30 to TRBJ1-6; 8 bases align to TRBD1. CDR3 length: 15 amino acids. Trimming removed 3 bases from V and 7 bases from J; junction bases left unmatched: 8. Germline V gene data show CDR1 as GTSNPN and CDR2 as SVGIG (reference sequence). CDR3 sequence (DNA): TGTGCCTGGAGAGACAGGGGCAAAATAAATTCACCCCTCCACTTT. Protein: CAWRDRGKINSPLHF.

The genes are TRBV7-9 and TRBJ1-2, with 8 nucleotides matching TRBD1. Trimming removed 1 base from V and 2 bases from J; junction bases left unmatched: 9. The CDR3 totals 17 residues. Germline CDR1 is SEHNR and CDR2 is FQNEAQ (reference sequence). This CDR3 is CASSLVGGQGGNYGYTF. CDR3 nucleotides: TGTGCCAGCAGCTTAGTGGGAGGACAGGGTGGAAACTATGGCTACACCTTC.

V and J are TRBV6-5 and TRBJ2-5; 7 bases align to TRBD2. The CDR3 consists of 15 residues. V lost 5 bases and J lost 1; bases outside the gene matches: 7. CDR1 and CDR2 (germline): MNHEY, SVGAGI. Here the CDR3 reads CASSRKRTSQETQYF. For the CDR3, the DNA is TGTGCCAGCAGTCGCAAACGGACTAGCCAAGAGACCCAGTACTTC.